What follows is one T cell receptor beta chain and its context. The antigen remains unidentified. The authors made TCR cDNA by 5'RACE template switching, adding a universal primer site and UMIs. TCRdb redid the calling of the 5' RACE reads with MiXCR, one entry per CDR3 protein. This table has 300,000 to 350,000 distinct CDR3 sequences, around 4.5% appearing once. V was shortened by 0 bases and J by 7 bases, with 15 bases between the two germline ends. CDR1 is SGHVS and CDR2 is FNYEAQ in the germline V gene. The CDR3 extends over 15 amino acids. The source of the sample is a study of T cells after yellow fever vaccination. Study-wide findings and caveats: Overlap between CD4 and CD8 compartments was detected for a small share of clonotypes. After the booster, 96% of CD4 and 88% of CD8 primary-response clones were re-detected.

Source: PBMCs, taken 15 days after the yellow fever booster vaccination. This chain uses TRBV7-6 with TRBJ1-1; no clear D gene. The receptor's source is a man aged 18 to 30 who received the YFV17D yellow fever vaccine. Here the CDR3 reads CASSLAGNGMSEAFF. DNA for the CDR3: TGTGCCAGCAGCTTAGCTGGGAACGGAATGAGTGAAGCTTTCTTT.